A single sample is the source of the 6 T cell receptor beta chains below, sequenced in a study of response to subunit inactivated influenza vaccine. Each CDR3 protein is one row after TCRdb ran MiXCR on the RT-PCR reads. The sample comprises 800,000 or so distinct CDR3 sequences, approximately 21% of which are singletons, and around 9.6% rests with the top ten. This specimen was PBMCs from blood, taken about 5 days after vaccination. The receptors originated from a man in his fifties who received an inactivated influenza vaccine.

This clonotype was picked up a small number of times. This chain connects TRBV5-1 to TRBJ1-5; D not resolved. The CDR3 has 14 amino acids. The germline V gene has CDR1 SGHRS and CDR2 YFSETQ. Trimming took 0 bases from V and 7 from J, leaving 11 bases between them. The CDR3 region is CASSLVSEQQPQHF. The CDR3 DNA follows: TGCGCCAGCAGCTTGGTCAGTGAACAGCAGCCCCAGCATTTT.

The rearrangement uses TRBV4-1 and TRBJ1-5, with 11 bases fitting TRBD1. The CDR3 runs to 17 residues. Looked up from germline, CDR1 is MGHRA and CDR2 is YSYEKL. V lost 2 bases to trimming and J lost 5 bases; unmatched junction nucleotides: 8. The CDR3 spells CASSQRRDRGKDQPQHF. CDR3 coding DNA: TGCGCCAGCAGCCAAAGGCGGGACAGGGGGAAGGATCAGCCCCAGCATTTT.

This clonotype was observed a few times. The chain recombines TRBV6-1 with TRBJ2-1, with D uncertain. Germline V gives CDR1 MNHNS, CDR2 SASEGT. Trimming shortened V by 4 bases and J by 5 bases, and 6 bases separated the two germline ends. This CDR3 spans 12 amino acids. CDR3 in DNA: TGTGCCAGCAGTGGTTCCAACAATGAGCAGTTCTTC. Its protein is CASSGSNNEQFF.

The V and J genes are TRBV7-2 and TRBJ2-2; D gene unclear. V lost 5 bases and J 4 bases, leaving 14 bases between the germline ends. Per germline, CDR1 SGHTA and CDR2 FQGNSA. The CDR3 runs to 15 residues. The CDR3 loop is CASSPVVVSTGELFF. The CDR3 nucleotides read TGTGCCAGCAGCCCAGTGGTAGTCTCCACCGGGGAGCTGTTTTTT.

This clonotype was found a few times. The chain combines TRBV20-1 with TRBJ2-1; perhaps D is TRBD1 or TRBD2 (5 bases each). This CDR3 contains 13 residues. The ends were cut back, 4 bases at V and 5 bases at J, with 12 bases in the middle. Germline V gives CDR1 DFQATT, CDR2 SNEGSKA (reference sequence). The CDR3 loop is CSAIRDPNNEQFF. CDR3 in DNA: TGCAGTGCTATAAGGGACCCAAACAATGAGCAGTTCTTC.

The chain carries TRBV3-1 and TRBJ1-3; D unresolved. V gave up 4 bases and J gave up 0 bases, with 13 bases separating them. CDR3 length: 16 amino acids. The germline V gene has CDR1 LGHDT and CDR2 YNNKEL (reference sequence). The CDR3: CASSLGTKPSGNTIYF. The CDR3 coding sequence is TGTGCCAGCAGCCTCGGTACAAAACCCTCTGGAAACACCATATATTTT.